The 11 T cell receptor beta chains presented below share a single source sample, sequenced in a study of beta chain features in type 1 diabetes. Every bit of the isolated RNA underwent reverse transcription, so sequencing read expressed TCRB transcripts. This table comes from immunoSEQ multiplex PCR, and its TCRdb copy is limited to in-frame clones, with some not included. This table holds about 450,000 clones, about 10% found once. Material: naive CD4+ T cells from blood. These receptors were collected from a woman under 30 in good health.

The chain recombines TRBV27 with TRBJ2-7; D unclear. The CDR3 sequence is 12 residues long. Between the trimmed V and J ends, which lost 2 bases and 7 bases, there was a span of 9 bases. Per the germline V gene, CDR1 is MNHEY and CDR2 is SMNVEV (reference sequence). CDR3 DNA: TGTGCCAGCAGTTTAAAAGGATGGGAGCAGTACTTC. This gives the protein CASSLKGWEQYF.

The chain combines TRBV4-3 with TRBJ2-3; no clear D. This CDR3 has 13 amino acids. The V gene's germline CDR1 is LGHNA and CDR2 YSLEER. Trimming took off 3 bases at V and 6 bases at J, with 10 bases between the two ends. The CDR3 protein is CASSQGTPDTQYF. As DNA, the CDR3 is TGCGCCAGCAGCCAGGGCACTCCGGATACGCAGTATTTT.

This clone came up once. The chain's CDR3 is CASSLGSTQYF. The CDR3 DNA is TGTGCCAGCAGCTTAGGGAGTACGCAGTATTTT. This chain uses TRBV9 with TRBJ2-3, with D possibly matching TRBD2 (5 bases). The CDR3 spans 11 residues. Per germline, CDR1 SGDLS and CDR2 YYNGEE. V lost 4 bases and J lost 8, with 8 bases in between.

The chain combines TRBV7-3 with TRBJ2-3, with TRBD2 matching over 8 bases. The germline CDR1 and CDR2 sequences are SGHTA and FQGTGA. V shed 6 bases and J 0 bases; nucleotides not matched to a gene: 8. The CDR3 contains 16 residues. This chain's CDR3 is CASRPGGGTSTDTQYF. In DNA, the CDR3 is TGTGCCAGCAGGCCCGGCGGGGGGACTAGCACAGATACGCAGTATTTT.

This clone was seen only a few times. This chain connects TRBV5-1 to TRBJ2-5; TRBD2 agrees at 11 bases. V shed 4 bases and J 6 bases; nucleotides not matched to a gene: 5. Germline CDR1 SGHRS, CDR2 YFSETQ. This CDR3 comprises 14 residues. CDR3 nucleotide sequence: TGCGCCAGCAGCATCACTAGCGGGGGCCAGACCCAGTACTTC. It specifies CASSITSGGQTQYF.

V is TRBV5-1 and J is TRBJ2-3; maybe TRBD2 (6 bases). The CDR3 length is 16 residues. V was clipped by 1 base and J by 2 bases, with 14 bases between them. CDR1 and CDR2 (germline): SGHRS, YFSETQ. This CDR3 is CASSLPLAGATDTQYF. CDR3 DNA: TGCGCCAGCAGCTTGCCACTAGCTGGGGCCACAGATACGCAGTATTTT.

This clone came up a few times. Within the sample, other DNA sequences also encode this same CDR3. The rearrangement uses TRBV15 and TRBJ2-2; D remains unclear. Germline loops: CDR1 LNHNV, CDR2 YYDKDF (reference sequence). CDR3 length: 13 amino acids. The germline V and J ends were trimmed by 0 bases and 5 bases, with 4 bases remaining between them. As DNA, the CDR3 is TGTGCCACCAGCAGAGACCGAACCGGGGAGCTGTTTTTT. This gives the protein CATSRDRTGELFF.

There are a few counts of this clone. V and J are TRBV29-1 and TRBJ1-1; the D is unclear. Trimming removed 6 bases from V and 1 base from J, with 9 bases in between. The germline V gene encodes CDR1 SQVTM and CDR2 ANQGSEA. The CDR3 is made up of 12 amino acids. The CDR3 sequence: CSVRPRNTEAFF. As DNA, the CDR3 is TGCAGCGTCAGACCTAGGAACACTGAAGCTTTCTTT.

The chain combines TRBV14 with TRBJ2-1, with no clear D. CDR1 is SGHDN, CDR2 FVKESK, per germline. The CDR3 covers 13 residues. V shed 0 bases and J shed 9 bases, with 9 bases lying between them. In nucleotides, the CDR3 is TGTGCCAGCAGCCAAGATCGGCTGGGTGAGCAGTTCTTC. It codes for CASSQDRLGEQFF.

This clone occurred a few times. The rearrangement links TRBV28 to TRBJ2-1; TRBD2 is a possible D gene (5 bases). Looked up from germline, CDR1 is MDHEN and CDR2 is SYDVKM. The V and J ends lost 10 bases and 6 bases respectively, with 19 bases between them. This CDR3 is 14 amino acids long. The CDR3: CAIKTRSGFNEQFF. In nucleotides, the CDR3 is TGTGCCATCAAGACCCGATCGGGGTTCAATGAGCAGTTCTTC.

This chain joins TRBV7-2 and TRBJ1-5; TRBD1 matches at 7 bases. After removal of 5 bases from V and 3 bases from J, the junction contained 13 bases not matched to a gene. The CDR3 loop spans 17 amino acids. The germline gives CDR1 SGHTA, CDR2 FQGNSA. Here the CDR3 DNA reads TGTGCCAGCAGCCGAGGGTCCACAGGGGCTATCAATCAGCCCCAGCATTTT. Its translation is CASSRGSTGAINQPQHF.